Shown below are 14 T cell receptor beta chains from a single sample sequenced in a study of blood T cell repertoires in COVID-19. Generated by immunoSEQ multiplex PCR, the TCRdb table keeps only in-frame clones and is missing some. The sample lists 75,000 to 90,000 clones; roughly 88% were seen once. The sample comprised peripheral blood. These TCRs come from a man younger than 35 with COVID-19, enrolled during active disease.

The chain employs TRBV11-2 and TRBJ1-2; D is uncertain. The V end lost 5 bases, the J end lost 2 bases, and 15 bases lay between the germline ends. CDR3 length equals 15 residues. Germline CDR1 is SGHAT and CDR2 is FQNNGV. This CDR3 reads CASSPVYSGNYGYTF. CDR3 coding DNA: TGTGCCAGCAGCCCCGTCTATTCGGGGAACTATGGCTACACCTTC. The full variable domain, with the rest looked up from reference TRBV11-2 and TRBJ1-2, is EAGVAQSPRYKIIEKRQSVAFWCNPISGHATLYWYQQILGQGPKLLIQFQNNGVVDDSQLPKDRFSAERLKGVDSTLKIQPAKLEDSAVYLCASSPVYSGNYGYTFGSGTRLTVV.

V gene TRBV27 combines with J gene TRBJ1-6; the D gene is possibly TRBD1 (6 bases). This CDR3 comprises 15 residues. V was trimmed by 0 bases and J by 11 bases, leaving 14 bases between them. CDR1 is MNHEY and CDR2 is SMNVEV in the germline V gene (reference sequence). The DNA of the CDR3 is TGTGCCAGCAGTTTATCTCGGGACATAGGAACACCCCTCCACTTT. Translating it yields CASSLSRDIGTPLHF.

The CDR3 region has the DNA TGTGCCACCAGTCCGGGACAGGGGGAAAATTCACCCCTCCACTTT. The encoded protein is CATSPGQGENSPLHF. The chain employs TRBV24-1 and TRBJ1-6; 11 bases are shared with TRBD1. The CDR3 runs to 15 residues. V lost 6 bases, J lost 7 bases, and 4 bases stayed unmatched. Germline CDR1 KGHDR, CDR2 SFDVKD.

The chain employs TRBV7-3 and TRBJ1-1; D gene ambiguous. V was trimmed by 5 bases and J by 10 bases, leaving 20 bases between them. The germline gives CDR1 SGHTA, CDR2 FQGTGA. The CDR3 runs to 14 residues. The CDR3 is CASSRDGRVGVAFF. DNA of the CDR3: TGTGCCAGCAGCCGCGACGGGAGGGTCGGGGTAGCTTTCTTT.

The V call is TRBV6-5, the J call TRBJ2-7; 7 positions match TRBD2. The J segment lost 0 bases and the V segment lost 0 bases, leaving 2 bases of the junction unmatched. The V gene's germline CDR1 is MNHEY and CDR2 SVGAGI. This CDR3 has 15 residues. In DNA, the CDR3 is TGTGCCAGCAGTTACTCCGGGGGGTCCTCCTACGAGCAGTACTTC. Translation: CASSYSGGSSYEQYF.

V is TRBV9 and J is TRBJ2-1; D is possibly TRBD2 (6 bases). The V gene lost 2 bases and the J gene lost 6 bases, with 15 bases spanning the gap. Germline CDR1 and CDR2: SGDLS and YYNGEE. This CDR3 spans 15 amino acids. The CDR3 coding sequence is TGTGCCAGCAGCGTGGGGTTCCGGGAGTCCAATGAGCAGTTCTTC. Amino acids: CASSVGFRESNEQFF.

The chain employs TRBV7-2 and TRBJ2-1; 7 bases fit TRBD2. Germline trimming cut 5 bases from V and 6 bases from J; bases unmatched to any gene: 10. This CDR3 contains 15 residues. The V gene's germline CDR1 is SGHTA and CDR2 FQGNSA. CDR3: CASSRSRENPNEQFF. CDR3 DNA sequence: TGTGCCAGCAGCCGTTCGCGGGAGAACCCCAATGAGCAGTTCTTC.

In its sample, this clone was seen a few times. The V and J genes are TRBV2 and TRBJ2-2; 8 nucleotides align to TRBD2. The CDR3 has 15 amino acids. Germline V gives CDR1 SNHLY, CDR2 FYNNEI. With 0 bases clipped from V and 6 bases from J, the junction kept 3 bases outside the gene matches. CDR3 bases: TGTGCCAGCAGTGAAGCCAGCGGGAGAGCCGGGGAGCTGTTTTTT. It encodes CASSEASGRAGELFF.

The chain is built from TRBV10-3 and TRBJ1-1; 9 positions match TRBD1. The V and J ends lost 6 bases and 3 bases, in that order; junction bases with no gene match: 5. The CDR3 has 14 residues. Germline lookup yields CDR1 ENHRY and CDR2 SYGVKD. The CDR3 reads CAIRGRTGDTEAFF. The CDR3 DNA is TGTGCCATCAGAGGAAGGACAGGGGACACTGAAGCTTTCTTT.

This sequence joins TRBV6-5 and TRBJ1-5, with 7 bases identical to TRBD1. Germline values: CDR1 MNHEY, CDR2 SVGAGI. The CDR3 consists of 14 residues. V dropped 6 bases and J dropped 4; count of bases not matched to a gene: 6. CDR3 nucleotide sequence: TGTGCCAGCAGCGTAGAGACAGGGAATCAGCCCCAGCATTTT. Translated, it gives CASSVETGNQPQHF.

The CDR3 loop is CASMGQKIEAFF. Written as DNA, the CDR3 is TGTGCCAGCATGGGACAGAAAATTGAAGCTTTCTTT. The chain links TRBV12-3 or TRBV12-4 to TRBJ1-1; 7 bases match TRBD1. The CDR3 loop spans 12 amino acids. Trimming took 7 bases from V and 7 from J; bases not matched to a gene: 6.

Concerning this clone itself: The junction and the germline gene differ at one end; a read error may be behind it. V and J are TRBV7-9 and TRBJ1-4; the D gene is possibly TRBD1 (6 bases). The CDR3 runs to 17 residues. Germline V gene sequence: CDR1 SEHNR, CDR2 FQNEAQ (reference sequence). CDR3 residues: CASSYGDKTYLNEKLLF. CDR3 DNA: TGTGCCAGCAGCTACGGGGACAAGACCTATCTAAATGAAAAACTGCTTTTT.

This chain's CDR3 is CASSEELAPSYEQYF. Here the CDR3 DNA reads TGTGCCAGCAGTGAAGAGCTAGCTCCCTCCTACGAGCAGTACTTC. The J gene is TRBJ2-7, the V gene TRBV6-1; D is perhaps TRBD2 (5 bases). From germline, CDR1 is MNHNS and CDR2 SASEGT. V was trimmed by 1 base and J by 0 bases, leaving 10 bases between them. The CDR3 covers 15 residues.

This sequence joins TRBV27 and TRBJ2-7; D perhaps matches TRBD2 (6 bases). The CDR3 totals 15 residues. The V gene's germline CDR1 is MNHEY and CDR2 SMNVEV (reference sequence). The V end was cut by 8 bases, the J end by 2 bases, with 19 bases between. CDR3 nucleotides: TGTGCCAGCGCCACTTACACCGGAGGGGCCTACGAGCAGTACTTC. Encoded protein: CASATYTGGAYEQYF.